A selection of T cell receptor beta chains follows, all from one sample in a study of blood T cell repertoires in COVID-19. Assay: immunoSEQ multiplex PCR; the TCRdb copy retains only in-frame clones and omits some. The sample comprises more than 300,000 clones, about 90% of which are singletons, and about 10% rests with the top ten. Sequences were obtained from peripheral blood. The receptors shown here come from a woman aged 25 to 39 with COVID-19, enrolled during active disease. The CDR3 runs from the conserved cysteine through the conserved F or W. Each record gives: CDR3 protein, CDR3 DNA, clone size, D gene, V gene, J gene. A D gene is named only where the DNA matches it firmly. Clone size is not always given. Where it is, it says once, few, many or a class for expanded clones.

CASSQDRRIRANVLTF,TGCGCCAGCAGCCAAGACCGGCGGATCAGGGCCAACGTCCTGACTTTC,NA,NA,TRBV4-1,TRBJ2-6
CASSVGPGDYEQYF,TGTGCCAGCAGCGTAGGTCCGGGGGACTACGAGCAGTACTTC,NA,NA,TRBV9,TRBJ2-7
CASSPGQGITYEQYF,TGTGCCAGCAGTCCGGGACAGGGCATAACCTACGAGCAGTACTTC,NA,TRBD1,TRBV6-5,TRBJ2-7
CSASLRGTALSYEQYF,TGCAGTGCTAGTTTGAGAGGGACAGCTCTCTCCTACGAGCAGTACTTC,NA,TRBD1,TRBV20-1,TRBJ2-7
CASSQDSGGGGNEQFF,TGTGCCAGCAGCCAAGATAGTGGGGGGGGAGGGAATGAGCAGTTCTTC,NA,TRBD2,TRBV4-2,TRBJ2-1
CASTVRGFHGYTF,TGTGCCAGCACCGTTAGAGGGTTTCATGGCTACACCTTC,once,NA,TRBV6-5,TRBJ1-2
CATSDGQALNSPLHF,TGTGCCACCAGTGATGGACAGGCGCTTAATTCACCCCTCCACTTT,NA,TRBD1,TRBV24-1,TRBJ1-6
CASSYELTGNEQFF,TGTGCCAGCAGTTACGAGTTAACGGGGAATGAGCAGTTCTTC,NA,NA,TRBV6-5,TRBJ2-1
CASSPGFAGGLAQDTQYF,TGTGCCAGCAGCCCTGGGTTTGCGGGAGGGCTCGCACAAGATACGCAGTATTTT,NA,TRBD2,TRBV14,TRBJ2-3
CASSSQTGTQYF,TGTGCCAGCAGCTCCCAGACGGGGACCCAGTACTTC,once,NA,TRBV6-5,TRBJ2-5
CASSATGNTGELFF,TGTGCCAGCAGCGCAACGGGGAACACCGGGGAGCTGTTTTTT,once,NA,TRBV27,TRBJ2-2
CASSRSFEAGVNEQFF,TGTGCCAGCAGCCGGAGCTTTGAGGCGGGAGTGAATGAGCAGTTCTTC,NA,TRBD2,TRBV4-2,TRBJ2-1
CASSQASGRHEQFF,TGTGCCAGCAGCCAGGCTAGCGGGAGGCATGAGCAGTTCTTC,NA,TRBD2,TRBV14,TRBJ2-1
CASSQDGGAQFF,TGCGCCAGCAGCCAAGATGGGGGGGCGCAGTTCTTC,NA,NA,TRBV4-3,TRBJ2-1
CASSYTPGLLYEQYF,TGTGCCAGCAGTTACACCCCGGGACTCCTCTACGAGCAGTACTTC,few,NA,TRBV6-5,TRBJ2-7
CASSLNTGELFF,TGTGCCAGCAGCCTAAACACCGGGGAGCTGTTTTTT,NA,NA,TRBV6-2/TRBV6-3,TRBJ2-2
CASSPPGGSTGTAEAFF,TGCGCCAGCAGCCCACCAGGAGGGTCGACCGGGACGGCTGAAGCTTTCTTT,NA,NA,TRBV5-1,TRBJ1-1
CASSLGQGVGEQYF,TGTGCCAGCAGCTTAGGACAGGGAGTCGGCGAGCAGTACTTC,NA,TRBD1,TRBV11-1,TRBJ2-7
CASSPLAGEAYEQYF,TGTGCCAGCAGCCCCTTAGCGGGAGAGGCCTACGAGCAGTACTTC,NA,TRBD2,TRBV7-2,TRBJ2-7
CASSDLGTGFSDTQYF,TGTGCCAGCAGTGACCTTGGGACAGGATTCTCAGATACGCAGTATTTT,NA,TRBD1,TRBV2,TRBJ2-3
CASTLVPGQAEAFF,TGTGCCAGCACCTTAGTCCCGGGACAGGCAGAAGCTTTCTTT,NA,TRBD1,TRBV6-5,TRBJ1-1
CASSDATGGRNEQFF,TGTGCCAGCAGTGACGCGACAGGGGGCCGGAATGAGCAGTTCTTC,NA,TRBD1,TRBV2,TRBJ2-1
CASSRRVLGGETQYF,TGTGCCAGCAGCCGTCGGGTATTGGGGGGAGAGACCCAGTACTTC,NA,NA,TRBV3-1/TRBV3-2,TRBJ2-5
CATSRDLHSREYF,TGTGCCACCAGCAGAGACCTACACTCACGGGAGTACTTC,NA,NA,TRBV15,TRBJ2-7
CASSFHYNEQFF,TGTGCCAGCAGCTTTCACTACAATGAGCAGTTCTTC,NA,NA,TRBV11-2,TRBJ2-1
CASTQGQEQYF,TGTGCCAGCACCCAAGGACAAGAGCAGTACTTC,NA,NA,TRBV28,TRBJ2-7
CASRRDRGDEKLFF,TGTGCCAGCCGGAGAGACAGGGGAGATGAAAAACTGTTTTTT,NA,TRBD1,TRBV2,TRBJ1-4
CAWSRGGDYNEQFF,TGTGCCTGGAGTCGGGGGGGCGACTACAATGAGCAGTTCTTC,once,TRBD2,TRBV30,TRBJ2-1
CASSYDGGSYEQYF,TGTGCCAGCAGTTATGACGGGGGCTCCTACGAGCAGTACTTC,NA,NA,TRBV6-2/TRBV6-3,TRBJ2-7
CASSRLVPGLAGVREFF,TGTGCCAGCTCACGACTCGTACCGGGACTAGCGGGAGTTAGGGAGTTCTTC,few,TRBD2,TRBV18,TRBJ2-1
CSAPGGGYTF,TGCAGTGCACCAGGGGGAGGCTACACCTTC,few,TRBD1,TRBV20-1,TRBJ1-2
CASSWGTSGSNEQFF,TGTGCCAGCAGTTGGGGGACTAGCGGTTCCAATGAGCAGTTCTTC,NA,TRBD2,TRBV6-5,TRBJ2-1
CASSPLVAGQNTGELFF,TGTGCCAGCTCACCACTCGTAGCGGGACAGAACACCGGGGAGCTGTTTTTT,NA,TRBD2,TRBV18,TRBJ2-2
CASSLSAGLEQYF,TGTGCCAGCAGCTTATCCGCGGGGCTCGAGCAGTACTTC,NA,NA,TRBV7-8,TRBJ2-7
CASSDRDRASYEQYF,TGTGCCAGTAGTGACCGGGACAGGGCCTCCTACGAGCAGTACTTC,few,TRBD1,TRBV19,TRBJ2-7
CATSGTSVSHSYNEQFF,TGTGCCACCTCCGGGACTAGCGTATCCCATTCCTACAATGAGCAGTTCTTC,NA,TRBD2,TRBV24-1,TRBJ2-1
CASSPGGTYGQYF,TGTGCCAGCAGCCCCGGCGGGACCTACGGGCAGTACTTC,NA,NA,TRBV6-5,TRBJ2-7
CASSYSVAGRYEQYF,TGTGCCAGCAGTTACTCGGTAGCGGGGCGCTACGAGCAGTACTTC,NA,TRBD2,TRBV6-5,TRBJ2-7
CASSSLYNSPLHF,TGTGCCAGCAGCTCTTTATATAATTCACCCCTCCACTTT,once,NA,TRBV28,TRBJ1-6
CASSSEGETQYF,TGTGCCAGCAGCTCTGAGGGAGAGACCCAGTACTTC,NA,NA,TRBV9,TRBJ2-5
CASSLSSRQPQHF,TGTGCCAGCAGCTTATCCTCCCGGCAGCCCCAGCATTTT,NA,NA,TRBV11-2,TRBJ1-5
CASSLGVNQPQHF,TGCGCCAGCAGCCTCGGGGTTAATCAGCCCCAGCATTTT,NA,NA,TRBV4-1,TRBJ1-5
CASSLDSMALGTDTQYF,TGTGCCAGCAGCTTAGATAGTATGGCTCTCGGGACAGATACGCAGTATTTT,once,NA,TRBV11-2,TRBJ2-3
CASRTLGGDYGYTF,TGCGCCAGCCGCACGTTAGGGGGCGACTATGGCTACACCTTC,NA,TRBD1,TRBV5-1,TRBJ1-2